These 31 T cell receptor beta chains came from one sample sequenced in a study of cytomegalovirus exposure and HLA in healthy donors (dated by TCRdb to 2016 to 2017). The protocol used for the library was the immunoSEQ multiplex PCR assay. This immuneACCESS table, as held by TCRdb, lists in-frame sequences with V and J called but not all clones. Of the missing ones, under half trace to an unresolved V gene in checked studies; the others have no known cause. The sample has 100,000 to 120,000 clones on record, approximately 89% of them singletons. In total, the top ten clones hold approximately 1.9% of the sample. Specimen: PBMCs. The receptors shown here come from a woman between 18 and 30 years old in good health and CMV-seronegative.

This clone was seen a handful of times. The V and J genes are TRBV7-6 and TRBJ2-2; 7 nucleotides align to TRBD2. The CDR3 covers 15 residues. CDR1 and CDR2 (germline): SGHVS, FNYEAQ. V gave up 1 base and J gave up 5 bases; unmatched junction bases: 4. The CDR3 nucleotides are TGTGCCAGCAGCTTAGGCGGGGGACCTACCGGGGAGCTGTTTTTT. Amino acids: CASSLGGGPTGELFF.

V and J are TRBV27 and TRBJ1-3, with D unclear. Looked up from germline, CDR1 is MNHEY and CDR2 is SMNVEV (reference sequence). Deletions cut 1 base from V and 2 bases from J, with 9 bases between. The CDR3 consists of 15 residues. CDR3 sequence reads: CASSLLGGTGNTIYF. The CDR3 nucleotides read TGTGCCAGCAGTTTATTGGGAGGGACTGGAAACACCATATATTTT.

This chain connects TRBV7-8 to TRBJ2-6; D call uncertain. The CDR3 is 15 amino acids. The V end lost 6 bases, the J end lost 0 bases, and 9 bases lay between the germline ends. From germline, CDR1 is SGHVS and CDR2 FQNEAQ. CDR3 nucleotide sequence: TGTGCCAGCAGTTACAGTAGCTCTGGGGCCAACGTCCTGACTTTC. Amino acid sequence: CASSYSSSGANVLTF.

The rearrangement links TRBV7-2 to TRBJ2-1, with a weak D call TRBD2 (5 bases). This CDR3 comprises 16 residues. CDR1 SGHTA and CDR2 FQGNSA come from the germline V gene. Trimming stripped 5 bases from V and 4 bases from J, with 18 bases between. CDR3 DNA sequence: TGTGCCAGCAGCAGCTCGGCGGGCAACCGATACAATGAGCAGTTCTTC. It codes for CASSSSAGNRYNEQFF.

CDR3 sequence: CSVEADRFKGYGYTF. As DNA, the CDR3 is TGCAGCGTTGAGGCGGACAGGTTTAAGGGGTATGGCTACACCTTC. The J gene is TRBJ1-2, the V gene TRBV29-1, with 7 bases identical to TRBD1. The germline gives CDR1 SQVTM, CDR2 ANQGSEA. The length of the CDR3 is 15 residues. V was clipped by 3 bases and J by 5 bases; unmatched bases: 12.

The chain recombines TRBV2 with TRBJ2-1; weak D call: TRBD1 (6 bases). Trimming removed 1 base from V and 9 bases from J, with 7 bases in between. CDR3 length: 12 amino acids. Germline V gene data show CDR1 as SNHLY and CDR2 as FYNNEI. The CDR3 loop reads CASSEEGGEQFF. As DNA, the CDR3 is TGTGCCAGCAGTGAAGAAGGGGGTGAGCAGTTCTTC.

The gene calls are TRBV9 and TRBJ1-1, with a weak D call TRBD1 (5 bases). The length of the CDR3 is 15 residues. Trimming cost V 0 bases and J 1 base, with 10 bases left between them. CDR1 and CDR2 from the germline V gene are SGDLS and YYNGEE. CDR3 region: CASSVGNGGNTEAFF. In DNA form, the CDR3 reads TGTGCCAGCAGCGTAGGGAACGGGGGGAACACTGAAGCTTTCTTT.

This clone was seen a few times. The rearrangement uses TRBV7-8 and TRBJ2-7; TRBD1 matches 8 bases. Germline-derived CDR1 and CDR2 are SGHVS and FQNEAQ. The CDR3 sequence is 15 residues long. After removal of 4 bases from V and 5 bases from J, the junction contained 10 bases not matched to a gene. The CDR3, as DNA: TGTGCCAGCAGCTCTCCGGGACAGGCGAAGCACGAGCAGTACTTC. Translating gives CASSSPGQAKHEQYF. Complete variable domain (other parts from reference TRBV7-8 and TRBJ2-7): GAGVSQSPRYKVAKRGQDVALRCDPISGHVSLFWYQQALGQGPEFLTYFQNEAQLDKSGLPSDRFFAERPEGSVSTLKIQRTQQEDSAVYLCASSSPGQAKHEQYFGPGTRLTVT.

Of note for this clone: The junction does not match germline at one end; this may be a read error. The genes are TRBV7-7 and TRBJ2-5; D gene ambiguous. The V gene's germline CDR1 is SSHAT and CDR2 FNYEAQ (reference sequence). The CDR3 sequence is 14 residues long. CDR3 loop: CASSLFSRQETQYF. The DNA of the CDR3 is TGTGCTAGCAGCTTATTCTCTCGGCAAGAGACCCAGTACTTC.

The rearrangement joins TRBV27 to TRBJ2-2, with 9 nucleotides matching TRBD2. Trimming at V came to 5 bases and at J to 5 bases, leaving 15 bases not matched to a gene. The CDR3 extends over 18 amino acids. In germline, CDR1 is MNHEY, CDR2 SMNVEV (reference sequence). CDR3 bases: TGTGCCAGCAGTCCATTCTTCCAGGGTGCGGGAGGGACCGGGGAGCTGTTTTTT. Its translation is CASSPFFQGAGGTGELFF.

The rearrangement uses TRBV14 and TRBJ2-7; TRBD1 matches at 8 bases. Germline loops: CDR1 SGHDN, CDR2 FVKESK. V shed 3 bases, J shed 6 bases, and the junction held 13 bases outside the gene matches. The CDR3 spans 16 residues. For the CDR3, the DNA is TGTGCCAGCAGCCACCCGCTCGGACAGGGCACGGGCGAGCAGTACTTC. Encoded protein: CASSHPLGQGTGEQYF.

The J gene is TRBJ2-1, the V gene TRBV30; 13 bases are shared with TRBD2. In germline, CDR1 is GTSNPN, CDR2 SVGIG (reference sequence). V lost 2 bases, J lost 0 bases, and 7 bases stayed unmatched. The CDR3 covers 18 residues. In DNA, the CDR3 is TGTGCCTGGAGTCCGGGACTAGCGGGGACTGGCTCCTACAATGAGCAGTTCTTC. Translated, it gives CAWSPGLAGTGSYNEQFF.

The CDR3 is CASSKREGQANEQFF. CDR3 bases: TGTGCCAGCAGCAAGCGGGAGGGCCAGGCAAATGAGCAGTTCTTC. V gene TRBV7-8 combines with J gene TRBJ2-1; TRBD2 matches at 10 bases. The CDR3 runs to 15 residues. Trimming took 5 bases from V and 7 from J; bases not matched to a gene: 8. In germline, CDR1 is SGHVS, CDR2 FQNEAQ.

The CDR3 spells CASRGGSGTNEKLFF. The CDR3 DNA is TGTGCCAGCAGGGGTGGGAGTGGAACTAATGAAAAACTGTTTTTT. The V call is TRBV19, the J call TRBJ1-4; the D gene is possibly TRBD1 (6 bases). The V and J ends lost 9 bases and 1 base respectively, with 15 bases between them. The CDR3 totals 15 residues. In germline, CDR1 is LNHDA, CDR2 SQIVND (reference sequence).

The chain has TRBV7-3 and TRBJ2-2, with 12 bases identical to TRBD1. The CDR3 loop spans 16 amino acids. Germline V lookup: CDR1 SGHTA, CDR2 FQGTGA. Trimming at V came to 2 bases and at J to 7 bases, leaving 5 bases not matched to a gene. The CDR3 DNA reads TGTGCCAGCAGCTTACCGGGACAGGGGGCCCTCGGGGAGCTGTTTTTT. Translating gives CASSLPGQGALGELFF.

This chain links TRBV7-2 with TRBJ2-7, with a weak D call TRBD1 (5 bases). CDR1 is SGHTA, CDR2 FQGNSA, per germline. This CDR3 is built from 15 residues. Trimming removed 2 bases from V and 0 bases from J, with 11 bases in between. The CDR3 DNA reads as TGTGCCAGCAGCTTATTAGGCGACAGCTCCTACGAGCAGTACTTC. Translated, it gives CASSLLGDSSYEQYF.

The rearrangement uses TRBV19 and TRBJ1-1; D remains ambiguous. V shed 6 bases and J shed 5 bases, with 22 bases lying between them. CDR1 and CDR2 from the germline V gene are LNHDA and SQIVND (reference sequence). The CDR3 spans 16 residues. The CDR3 DNA sequence: TGTGCCAGTAGCGACTCACAACTTCGGAGGTGGACTGAAGCTTTCTTT. Translation gives CASSDSQLRRWTEAFF.

The V gene is TRBV28, the J gene TRBJ1-2; perhaps TRBD1 as D (5 bases). V lost 7 bases and J 1 base, leaving 7 bases between the germline ends. The V gene's germline CDR1 is MDHEN and CDR2 SYDVKM. This CDR3 is 12 amino acids long. In DNA form, the CDR3 reads TGTGCCAGCATAGGGGTTAACTATGGCTACACCTTC. It specifies CASIGVNYGYTF.

V and J are TRBV14 and TRBJ2-7, with 9 bases lining up with TRBD1. Germline V gives CDR1 SGHDN, CDR2 FVKESK. Trimming at V came to 4 bases and at J to 5 bases, leaving 9 bases not matched to a gene. This CDR3 spans 15 amino acids. This CDR3 is CASSRAGTGTHEQYF. DNA for the CDR3: TGTGCCAGCAGCCGCGCCGGGACAGGGACCCACGAGCAGTACTTC.

The genes are TRBV4-3 and TRBJ2-7, with 13 bases that match TRBD2. Germline V gene data show CDR1 as LGHNA and CDR2 as YSLEER. The junction had 5 bases not matched to a gene; V was cut back by 4 bases and J by 5 bases. There are 15 residues in the CDR3. The CDR3 DNA reads as TGCGCCAGCAGCCTTGGACTAGCGGGGGTCAACGAGCAGTACTTC. It codes for CASSLGLAGVNEQYF.

This rearrangement joins TRBV28 to TRBJ2-2; 8 positions agree with TRBD1. With 4 bases clipped from V and 4 bases from J, the junction kept 11 bases outside the gene matches. This CDR3 contains 17 residues. In germline, CDR1 is MDHEN, CDR2 SYDVKM. CDR3 in DNA: TGTGCCAGCAGTTGGGTCGGCAGGGGGCACGGCACCGGGGAGCTGTTTTTT. It translates to CASSWVGRGHGTGELFF.

This rearrangement joins TRBV15 to TRBJ1-4; D unclear. Germline values: CDR1 LNHNV, CDR2 YYDKDF (reference sequence). Trimming removed 5 bases from V and 5 bases from J, with 15 bases in between. The CDR3 has 15 residues. CDR3 protein: CATSLSPGKNEKLFF. In DNA form, the CDR3 reads TGTGCCACCAGCCTTTCTCCCGGGAAAAATGAAAAACTGTTTTTT.

The chain employs TRBV5-1 and TRBJ2-7; TRBD1 matches at 8 bases. CDR1 SGHRS and CDR2 YFSETQ come from the germline V gene. This CDR3 is built from 16 residues. With V trimmed by 4 bases and J by 1 base, 10 bases remained unmatched. The CDR3 protein is CASSTIPGTGSYEQYF. CDR3 DNA: TGCGCCAGCAGCACAATCCCCGGGACAGGATCCTACGAGCAGTACTTC.

This rearrangement joins TRBV11-2 to TRBJ1-1; no firm D call. The ends were cut back, 9 bases at V and 3 bases at J, with 14 bases in the middle. The CDR3 runs to 13 residues. CDR1 SGHAT and CDR2 FQNNGV come from the germline V gene. The chain's CDR3 is CASLARMDTEAFF. In DNA form, the CDR3 reads TGTGCCAGTCTCGCGAGGATGGACACTGAAGCTTTCTTT.

V is TRBV5-8 and J is TRBJ1-1, with D perhaps matching TRBD1 (6 bases). This CDR3 has 14 residues. Trimming removed 6 bases at V and 0 bases at J, with 12 bases between. Germline CDR1 is SGHTS and CDR2 is YDEGEE. This CDR3 reads CASTRGGVNTEAFF. CDR3 DNA: TGTGCCAGCACCCGAGGGGGGGTGAACACTGAAGCTTTCTTT.

This chain uses TRBV21-1 with TRBJ1-5. TRBV21-1 is a pseudogene segment. The CDR3 contains 12 residues. CDR3 sequence: CASPRGGQPQHF. CDR3 coding DNA: TGTGCCAGCCCTAGGGGAGGTCAGCCCCAGCATTTT.

This sequence joins TRBV29-1 and TRBJ2-1; D perhaps matches TRBD2 (5 bases). The germline V gene encodes CDR1 SQVTM and CDR2 ANQGSEA. The CDR3 is 12 residues long. The germline V and J ends were trimmed by 8 bases and 10 bases, with 18 bases remaining between them. The CDR3 coding sequence is TGCAGCTTCAACAGTGGGAGCGACGAGCAGTTCTTC. It codes for CSFNSGSDEQFF.

This chain uses TRBV7-6 with TRBJ2-1, with unresolved D. The germline gives CDR1 SGHVS, CDR2 FNYEAQ. This CDR3 contains 14 residues. The V end was cut by 2 bases, the J end by 6 bases, with 11 bases between. CDR3 amino acids: CASSLYHSSNEQFF. CDR3 bases: TGTGCCAGCAGCTTATACCACTCTAGCAATGAGCAGTTCTTC.

V is TRBV4-1 and J is TRBJ2-2; 13 bases align to TRBD2. The trim removed 4 bases at V and 7 bases at J, leaving 0 bases unmatched. Germline V lookup: CDR1 MGHRA, CDR2 YSYEKL. The CDR3 has 14 amino acids. The CDR3 DNA reads as TGCGCCAGCAGCCGACTAGCGGGGGGCGGGGAGCTGTTTTTT. It yields the protein CASSRLAGGGELFF.

The V call is TRBV12-5, the J call TRBJ1-2; TRBD1 matches 8 bases. This CDR3 has 13 amino acids. Germline CDR1 is LGHNT and CDR2 is FRNRAP. The V and J ends lost 6 bases and 4 bases, in that order; junction bases with no gene match: 4. DNA for the CDR3: TGTGCTAGTGGCTCAGGGGGCGGCTATGGCTACACCTTC. It is translated as CASGSGGGYGYTF.

The chain couples TRBV5-1 to TRBJ2-7; 7 nucleotides align to TRBD2. CDR1 is SGHRS, CDR2 YFSETQ, per germline. The CDR3 spans 15 residues. V lost 0 bases and J lost 3; bases outside the gene matches: 6. Here the CDR3 reads CASSLGGGPRYEQYF. The CDR3, as DNA: TGCGCCAGCAGCTTGGGGGGAGGGCCACGCTACGAGCAGTACTTC.